This T cell receptor beta chain appears in the sequencing data of a study of Graves' ophthalmopathy and Graves' hyperthyroidism. This clonotype was observed many times. The length of the CDR3 is 13 residues. CDR1 is MNHEY and CDR2 is SMNVEV in the germline V gene (reference sequence). Trimming removed 2 bases at V and 6 bases at J, with 11 bases between. The sequenced template was RNA, covering the TCR beta CDR3 region. The library came from an HTBI-primed first-round RT-PCR and a second-round multiplex PCR. Using its own MiXCR run on the multiplex PCR reads, TCRdb lists one record per CDR3 protein. The sample consists of a few hundred thousand distinct CDR3 sequences, roughly a sixth of them appearing once.

Source material: peripheral blood. The V call is TRBV27, the J call TRBJ2-7; D may be TRBD2 (5 bases). This TCR came from an adult woman with stable Graves' hyperthyroidism. CDR3 amino acids: CASSLDYTSEQYF. CDR3 in DNA: TGTGCCAGCAGTTTAGACTACACCAGCGAGCAGTACTTC.